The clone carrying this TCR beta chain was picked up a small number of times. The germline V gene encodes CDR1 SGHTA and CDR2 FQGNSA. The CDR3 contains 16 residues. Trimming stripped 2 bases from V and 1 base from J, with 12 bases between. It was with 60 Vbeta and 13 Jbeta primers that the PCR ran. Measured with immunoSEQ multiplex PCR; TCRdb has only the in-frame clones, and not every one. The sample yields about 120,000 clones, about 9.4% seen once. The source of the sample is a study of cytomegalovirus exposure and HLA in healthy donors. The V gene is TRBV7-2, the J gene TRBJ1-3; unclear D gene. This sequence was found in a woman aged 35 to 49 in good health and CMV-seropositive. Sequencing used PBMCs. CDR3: CASSLNPLPSGNTIYF. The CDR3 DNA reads TGTGCCAGCAGCTTAAATCCCCTTCCTTCTGGAAACACCATATATTTT.